Below, 4 T cell receptor beta chains from the same sample are listed, as sequenced in a study of CD8 T cells in ankylosing spondylitis. TCRdb recomputed calls from the 5' RACE reads with MiXCR, one row per CDR3 protein. The sample holds around 230,000 distinct CDR3 sequences, approximately 9% seen once. The sample was blood, either unsorted or a sorted T cell fraction (not recorded which). The receptors were gathered from a male donor with ankylosing spondylitis or in good health (not recorded which).

This clonotype appeared many times. This sequence joins TRBV5-6 and TRBJ2-7; D is ambiguous. V lost 4 bases to trimming and J lost 5 bases, with 19 bases between them. The CDR3 is 15 residues long. Germline values: CDR1 SGHDT, CDR2 YYEEEE. Here the CDR3 reads CASSARREPRNEQYF. In nucleotides, the CDR3 is TGTGCCAGCAGCGCACGGCGTGAGCCTCGGAACGAGCAGTACTTC. The full variable domain, with the rest looked up from reference TRBV5-6 and TRBJ2-7, is DAGVTQSPTHLIKTRGQQVTLRCSPKSGHDTVSWYQQALGQGPQFIFQYYEEEERQRGNFPDRFSGHQFPNYSSELNVNALLLGDSALYLCASSARREPRNEQYFGPGTRLTVT.

This clonotype was detected only a few times. The rearrangement uses TRBV7-2 and TRBJ2-3, with 8 positions matching TRBD2. Germline V lookup: CDR1 SGHTA, CDR2 FQGNSA. The CDR3 is made up of 20 amino acids. Trimming took 2 bases from V and 0 from J; bases not matched to a gene: 16. The CDR3 bases are TGTGCCAGCAGCTTAACGAGACCGGGACTAGGGAAGACTAGCACAGATACGCAGTATTTT. This sequence encodes CASSLTRPGLGKTSTDTQYF.

This clonotype was recorded at least ten times. This chain's CDR3 is CASSQGIYEQYF. CDR3 nucleotides: TGTGCCAGCAGCCAGGGGATTTACGAGCAGTACTTC. The chain carries TRBV3-1 and TRBJ2-7; D remains unclear. CDR1 is LGHDT, CDR2 YNNKEL, per germline (reference sequence). Between the trimmed V and J ends, which lost 3 bases and 4 bases, there was a span of 7 bases. This CDR3 is built from 12 residues.

This clonotype appeared many times. The chain couples TRBV20-1 to TRBJ2-3; D possibly corresponds to TRBD2 (6 bases). This CDR3 is built from 14 residues. Germline V gene data show CDR1 as DFQATT and CDR2 as SNEGSKA (reference sequence). Trimming left V 5 bases short and J 0 bases short, with 12 bases between. The CDR3 protein is CSAGDFSSTDTQYF. The CDR3 DNA follows: TGCAGTGCTGGGGACTTCTCTAGCACAGATACGCAGTATTTT.